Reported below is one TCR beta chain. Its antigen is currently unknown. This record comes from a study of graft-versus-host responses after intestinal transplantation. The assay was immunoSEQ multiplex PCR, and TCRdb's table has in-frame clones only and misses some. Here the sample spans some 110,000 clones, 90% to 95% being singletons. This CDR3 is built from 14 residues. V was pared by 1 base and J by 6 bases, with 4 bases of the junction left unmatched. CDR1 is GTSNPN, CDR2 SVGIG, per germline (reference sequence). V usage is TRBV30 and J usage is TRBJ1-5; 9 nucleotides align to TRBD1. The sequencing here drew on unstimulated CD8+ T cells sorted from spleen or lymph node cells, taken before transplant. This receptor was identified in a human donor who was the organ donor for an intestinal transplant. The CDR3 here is CAWSDTGGSQPQHF. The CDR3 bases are TGTGCCTGGAGTGATACAGGGGGCAGTCAGCCCCAGCATTTT.